The entry below gives a single T cell receptor beta chain sequence along with its context. Which antigen it targets is not known. Base qualities are missing; no much larger clone stands one base away. TCR CDR3 regions were amplified from genomic DNA by multiplex PCR using the deep immunoSEQ assay. Extracted genomic DNA from each cell subset was distributed evenly across all wells of several immunoSEQ 96-well plates, and each plate was treated as a replicate. For unsorted PBMC, around 300 ng of genomic DNA, equivalent to 30,000 to 35,000 T cell genomes, went into each replicate PCR. Unsorted PBMC genomic DNA was sequenced across ten immunoSEQ deep assay plates. The purified libraries were quantified using a Qubit 3.0 fluorometer, sized with a Bioanalyzer 2100, and then quantified again using the KAPA Library Quantification kit. Each immunoSEQ 96-well plate was sequenced on its own single-read 150-cycle Illumina NextSeq 550 flow cell. As for how the authors treated the data: Because the immunoSEQ output held only junctional sequences and lacked quality scores, the filtering could not match the filtering applied to full-length reads. Sequences were annotated with PyIR, a Python wrapper for IgBLAST v1.9, using IMGT germline references to assign V/J genes and CDR3. Reads were filtered out if the reads had weak V/J assignments (E-value above 1e-6), no CDR3, stop codons, out-of-frame junctions, or ambiguous translated residues. V3J clonotypes were defined as sequences sharing the same inferred V gene, J gene, and CDR3 amino acid sequence. To compute the percentage overlap between repertoires, the number of shared unique clonotypes was divided by the size of the smaller repertoire. Three approaches were used to assess repertoire richness: RTK rarefaction, the Chao1 estimator, and Recon v2.1 estimates of unobserved clonotypes. Sourced from immuneACCESS, this table was stored by TCRdb with only in-frame sequences that have V and J called. A share of the clones is absent; for the studies checked, an unresolved V gene accounts for under half, and the remainder has no known explanation. The V and J calls and clone size come from that table; D and trimming were worked out from the DNA. Within this sample are approximately 470,000 clones, with over 70% of them counted one time only. In total, the top ten clones hold approximately 12% of the sample.

From the germline V gene, CDR1 is LGHNA and CDR2 is YSLEER. V is cut by 0 bases and J by 9 bases, and the space between the germline ends is 9 bases. Including the terminal cysteine and phenylalanine, the CDR3 comprises 13 residues. The CDR3 DNA has 39 bases and is translated from base 1. The data originate from a study of shared clonotypes between healthy human individuals (dated by TCRdb to the early 2020s). About the full investigation: A few men and a couple of women, aged 18 to 49 years, made up the cohort. To estimate repertoire size and how much clonotype sharing occurs between individuals, the study deeply sequenced the blood TCR repertoires of five or six healthy adults. To increase sequencing depth and limit assay-specific biases, TCR repertoire library preparation and sequencing were carried out by different laboratories using diverse techniques. Between about 0.94 and 8.9 billion PBMCs per donor were obtained by leukapheresis.

What the authors observed across the whole study: Sampling was restricted to blood, and TCR repertoires in tissue are likely to differ from TCR repertoires in blood. The genetic and exposure-history diversity represented was limited by the small number of donors. Pairwise subsampling led to the expectation that sequencing depth would affect the degree of clonotype sharing among donors.

The donors were healthy, HIV-negative adults who had no recently reported acute infections or vaccinations. Only Caucasian adults living in Nashville, Tennessee, USA were represented among the donors. In the unsorted samples, approximately 85 million PBMCs were counted, and genomic DNA was extracted using the QIAamp DNA Blood Mini kit. After blood collection by leukapheresis, PBMCs were isolated using Ficoll-Histopaque density gradient centrifugation and then cryopreserved in the vapor phase of liquid nitrogen. This clonotype was obtained from a woman aged 40 to 49 in good health. Some clones in this sample may be carry-over from other donors' samples. Recombination joined TRBV4-3 with TRBJ1-5; no D segment can be confidently identified. The sample taken for sequencing was PBMCs. The DNA reads as follows: TGCGCCAGCAGCCAAGATTTTAAGTTGCCCCAGCATTTT. This is translated as CASSQDFKLPQHF.